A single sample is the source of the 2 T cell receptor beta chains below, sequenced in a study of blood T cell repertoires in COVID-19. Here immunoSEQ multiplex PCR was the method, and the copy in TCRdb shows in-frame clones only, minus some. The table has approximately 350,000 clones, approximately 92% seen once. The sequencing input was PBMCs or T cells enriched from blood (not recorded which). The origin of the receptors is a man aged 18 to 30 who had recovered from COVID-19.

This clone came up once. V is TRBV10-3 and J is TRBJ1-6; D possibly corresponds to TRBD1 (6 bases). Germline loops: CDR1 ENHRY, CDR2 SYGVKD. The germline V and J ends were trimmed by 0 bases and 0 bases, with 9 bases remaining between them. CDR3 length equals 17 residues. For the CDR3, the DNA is TGTGCCATCAGTGAGTCCCCGGACAGCTCCTATAATTCACCCCTCCACTTT. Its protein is CAISESPDSSYNSPLHF.

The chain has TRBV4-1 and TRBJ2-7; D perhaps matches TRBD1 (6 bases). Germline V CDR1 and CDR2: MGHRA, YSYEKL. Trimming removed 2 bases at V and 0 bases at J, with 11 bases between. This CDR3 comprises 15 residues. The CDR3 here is CASSQPGQISYEQYF. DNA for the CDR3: TGCGCCAGCAGCCAACCAGGACAGATCTCCTACGAGCAGTACTTC.